This TCR beta chain was profiled in a study of cytotoxic CD8 clonotypes in ibrutinib-treated CLL. Study findings and constraints: Clonality correlated strongly with circulating CD8+ T cells and exceeded age-matched healthy donors at baseline. The public clonotypes identified were infrequent and showed contraction or stability on treatment. The times at which samples were taken varied between sustained-remission and progressing patients. Upon ibrutinib response clonality rose, and upon progression it fell back toward baseline.

Repertoires were generated with immunoSEQ multiplex PCR, while TCRdb's copy carries only in-frame clones and drops some. The sample has 12,000 or so clones; 75% to 85% are singletons. On this clone itself: Its specificity is not known.

Germline CDR1 is SGHVS and CDR2 is FNYEAQ. CDR3 size: 18 residues. The V gene lost 5 bases and the J gene lost 1 base, with 20 bases spanning the gap. This sequence originates from a human donor with chronic lymphocytic leukemia. This chain uses TRBV7-6 with TRBJ2-2; maybe TRBD2 (5 bases). The source was PBMCs, collected at disease progression, from a patient treated with ibrutinib. As DNA, the CDR3 is TGTGCCAGCAGCACTAGTCGCCTCAGGTTACGGAACACCGGGGAGCTGTTTTTT. Residues: CASSTSRLRLRNTGELFF.